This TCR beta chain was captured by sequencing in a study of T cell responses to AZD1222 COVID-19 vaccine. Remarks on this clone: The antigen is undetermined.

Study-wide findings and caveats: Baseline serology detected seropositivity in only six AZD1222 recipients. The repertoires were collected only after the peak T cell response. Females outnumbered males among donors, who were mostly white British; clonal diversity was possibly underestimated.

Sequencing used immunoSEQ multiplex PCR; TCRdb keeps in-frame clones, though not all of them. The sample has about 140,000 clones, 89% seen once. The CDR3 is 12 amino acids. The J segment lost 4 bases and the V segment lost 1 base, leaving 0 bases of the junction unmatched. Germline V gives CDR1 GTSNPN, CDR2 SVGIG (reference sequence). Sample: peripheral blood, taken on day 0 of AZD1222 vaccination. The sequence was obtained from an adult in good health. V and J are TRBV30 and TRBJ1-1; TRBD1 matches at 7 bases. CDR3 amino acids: CAWSGQGTEAFF. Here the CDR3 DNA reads TGTGCCTGGAGTGGACAGGGCACTGAAGCTTTCTTT.